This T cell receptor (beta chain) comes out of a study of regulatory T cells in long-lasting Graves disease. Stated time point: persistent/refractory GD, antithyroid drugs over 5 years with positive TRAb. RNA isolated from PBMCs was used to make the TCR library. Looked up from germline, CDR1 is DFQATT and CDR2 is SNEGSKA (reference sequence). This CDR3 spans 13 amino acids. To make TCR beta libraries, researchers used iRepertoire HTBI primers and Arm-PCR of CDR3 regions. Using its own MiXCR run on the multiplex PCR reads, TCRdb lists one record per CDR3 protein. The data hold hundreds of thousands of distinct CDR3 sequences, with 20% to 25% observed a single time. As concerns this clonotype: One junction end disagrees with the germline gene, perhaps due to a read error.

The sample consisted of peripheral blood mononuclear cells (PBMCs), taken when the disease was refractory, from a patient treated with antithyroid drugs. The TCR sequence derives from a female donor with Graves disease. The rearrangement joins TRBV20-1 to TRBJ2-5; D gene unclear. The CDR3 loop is CSAIWTVQGTQYF. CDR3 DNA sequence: TGCAGTGCCATATGGACGGTACAAGGGACCCAGTACTTC.